This entry concerns a single T cell receptor (beta chain). Its antigen is unknown. The data originate from a study of cytomegalovirus exposure and HLA in healthy donors. Findings of the study overall: It was confirmed in vitro that three of the CMV-associated chains were specific for CMV antigens.

Sequenced by immunoSEQ multiplex PCR; TCRdb stores in-frame clones only, minus some. Counted here are approximately 200,000 clones, 88% occurring once; the ten biggest clones make up 2.9%. Material for sequencing was PBMCs. The sequence was obtained from a woman aged 18-30 years in good health and CMV-seronegative.

The CDR3 loop reads CASSDRDNEQYF. The CDR3 DNA follows: TGCGCCAGTAGTGACAGGGACAACGAGCAGTACTTC. The chain joins TRBV5-1 to TRBJ2-7, with 7 positions matching TRBD1. V shed 8 bases, J shed 5 bases, and the junction held 7 bases outside the gene matches. The CDR3 runs to 12 residues. Germline lookup yields CDR1 SGHRS and CDR2 YFSETQ.